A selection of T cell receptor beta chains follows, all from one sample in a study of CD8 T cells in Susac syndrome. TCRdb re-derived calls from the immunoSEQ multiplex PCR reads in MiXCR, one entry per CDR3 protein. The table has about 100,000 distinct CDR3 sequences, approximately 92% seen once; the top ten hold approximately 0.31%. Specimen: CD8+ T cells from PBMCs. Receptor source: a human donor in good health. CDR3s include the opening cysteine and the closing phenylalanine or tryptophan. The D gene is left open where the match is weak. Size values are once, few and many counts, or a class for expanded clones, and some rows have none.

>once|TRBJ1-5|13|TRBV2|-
TGTGCCAGCAGGCCAGGGGCTAATCAGCCCCAGCATTTT
CASRPGANQPQHF
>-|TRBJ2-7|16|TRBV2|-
TGTGCCAGCAGTTCAGCCCGGGGCTACCCAAGCTACGAGCAGTACTTC
CASSSARGYPSYEQYF
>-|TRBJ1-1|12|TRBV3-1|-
TGTGCCAGCAGTGAGGGAGGGACTGAAGCTTTCTTT
CASSEGGTEAFF
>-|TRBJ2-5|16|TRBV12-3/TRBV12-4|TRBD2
TGTGCCAGCAGTTCCGGGAGGGGGGGCCTCCAAGAGACCCAGTACTTC
CASSSGRGGLQETQYF
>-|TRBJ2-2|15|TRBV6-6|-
TGTGCCACGACCCCCGGGACCACCAACACCGGGGAGCTGTTTTTT
CATTPGTTNTGELFF
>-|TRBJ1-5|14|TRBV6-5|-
TGTGCCAGCAGTTTTGGGGCTAGCAATCAGCCCCAGCATTTT
CASSFGASNQPQHF
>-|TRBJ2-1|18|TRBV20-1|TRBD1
TGCAGTGCTAGTGGGCTGACAGGGGGTAAGAACCTTTACAATGAGCAGTTCTTC
CSASGLTGGKNLYNEQFF
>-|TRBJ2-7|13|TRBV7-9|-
TGTGCCAGCAGCTCCCCGGCGGGCTACGAGCAGTACTTC
CASSSPAGYEQYF
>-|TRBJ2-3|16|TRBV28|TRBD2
TGTGCCAGCAGTTTAGGAGCTAGCGGGGGCACAGATACGCAGTATTTT
CASSLGASGGTDTQYF
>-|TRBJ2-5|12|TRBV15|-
TGTGCCACCAGCAGAGATCAAGAGACCCAGTACTTC
CATSRDQETQYF
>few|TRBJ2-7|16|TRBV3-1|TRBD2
TGTGCCAGCAGGGCCACTAGCGGGGCGAGCTCCTACGAGCAGTACTTC
CASRATSGASSYEQYF
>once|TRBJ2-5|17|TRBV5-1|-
TGCGCCAGCAGCCTCTCAGAAGCAGGGGACCGGCGGGAGACCCAGTACTTC
CASSLSEAGDRRETQYF
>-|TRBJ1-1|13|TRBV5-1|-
TGCGCCAGCAGCTTGGGACCGCCCGCTGAAGCTTTCTTT
CASSLGPPAEAFF
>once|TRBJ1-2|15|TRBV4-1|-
TGCGCCAGCAGCCAAGAAGGGGGGGGTCCCTATGGCTACACCTTC
CASSQEGGGPYGYTF
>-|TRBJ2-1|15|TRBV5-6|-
TGTGCCAGCAGCTTGGATCAGGAGAGGGGCGAGCAGTGGTTCTTC
CASSLDQERGEQWFF
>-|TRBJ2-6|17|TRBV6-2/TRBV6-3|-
TGTGCCAGCAGTTATAGTTGGGGGAGCTCTGGGGCCAACGTCCTGACTTTC
CASSYSWGSSGANVLTF
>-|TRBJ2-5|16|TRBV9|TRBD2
TGTGCCAGCAGCCACCGGACTAGCGAGTCCCAAGAGACCCAGTACTTC
CASSHRTSESQETQYF